Given below is one TCR beta chain in context. The CDR3 runs 15 residues. V trimming: 3 bases; J trimming: 5 bases; junction bases outside the gene matches: 8. Looked up from germline, CDR1 is MRHNA and CDR2 is SNTAGT. This entry comes from a study of identical twins. TCRdb recomputed calls from the 5' RACE reads with MiXCR, one row per CDR3 protein. The table has 1,800,000 or so distinct CDR3 sequences, less than 35% seen once. V gene TRBV6-4 combines with J gene TRBJ1-1, with 8 bases that match TRBD1. Sample: cord blood. This TCR was recovered from a newborn girl in good health. DNA for the CDR3: TGTGCCAGCAGTGAGGTCAGGGGGCGGCTGACTGAAGCTTTCTTT. As protein: CASSEVRGRLTEAFF.